Below, 19 T cell receptor beta chains from the same sample are listed, as sequenced in a study of blood T cell repertoires in COVID-19. Measured with immunoSEQ multiplex PCR; TCRdb has only the in-frame clones, and not every one. The sample shows 200,000 to 250,000 clones, 90% to 95% of them seen only once. Sequenced sample: peripheral blood. These receptors were obtained from a man between 60 and 75 years old with COVID-19, enrolled during active disease.

About this clone: Compared with germline, one end of the junction differs, possibly owing to a read error. V is TRBV7-7 and J is TRBJ2-3; maybe TRBD2 (5 bases). The CDR3 is made up of 13 amino acids. Germline V CDR1 and CDR2: SSHAT, FNYEAQ (reference sequence). DNA of the CDR3: TGTGCTAGCAGCGGAGATCGATCCGATACGCAGTATTTT. It translates to CASSGDRSDTQYF.

V is TRBV18 and J is TRBJ2-7; TRBD1 agrees at 12 bases. The CDR3 runs to 19 residues. Germline V CDR1 and CDR2: KGHSH, LQKENI. V lost 5 bases to trimming and J lost 5 bases; unmatched junction nucleotides: 19. CDR3 protein: CASSYRDRGRRLWGDEQYF. The CDR3 bases are TGTGCCAGCTCATACCGGGACAGGGGGCGCCGGTTGTGGGGGGACGAGCAGTACTTC.

The rearrangement uses TRBV30 and TRBJ2-7, with a weak D call TRBD1 (6 bases). The CDR3 runs 16 residues. Germline CDR1 is GTSNPN and CDR2 is SVGIG (reference sequence). Deletions cut 1 base from V and 4 bases from J, with 20 bases between. The CDR3 sequence is CAWSGVVARQDYEQYF. CDR3 nucleotides: TGTGCCTGGAGTGGGGTAGTAGCCAGACAGGATTACGAGCAGTACTTC. The whole variable domain, filled in from reference TRBV30 and TRBJ2-7, reads SQTIHQWPATLVQPVGSPLSLECTVEGTSNPNLYWYRQAAGRGLQLLFYSVGIGQISSEVPQNLSASRPQDRQFILSSKKLLLSDSGFYLCAWSGVVARQDYEQYFGPGTRLTVT.

The J gene is TRBJ1-4, the V gene TRBV18; a weak D match, TRBD1 (6 bases). The CDR3 contains 14 residues. V was cut by 4 bases and J by 4 bases, with 10 bases left in between. Germline V gene sequence: CDR1 KGHSH, CDR2 LQKENI. DNA for the CDR3: TGTGCCAGCTCACGGGGACACCTTAATGAAAAACTGTTTTTT. Its translation: CASSRGHLNEKLFF.

CDR3 in DNA: TGTGCCAGTAAGGGACAGATCACTGAAGCTTTCTTT. Protein sequence: CASKGQITEAFF. The V call is TRBV19, the J call TRBJ1-1; 7 nucleotides line up with TRBD1. CDR3 length equals 12 residues. The trim removed 7 bases at V and 4 bases at J, leaving 3 bases unmatched. Germline V gene sequence: CDR1 LNHDA, CDR2 SQIVND (reference sequence).

This chain connects TRBV10-3 to TRBJ1-6, with 9 bases fitting TRBD1. Per germline, CDR1 ENHRY and CDR2 SYGVKD. This CDR3 comprises 16 residues. The V segment lost 4 bases and the J segment 13 bases; nucleotides outside the gene matches: 14. The CDR3: CAISGGGQGGVRPLHF. DNA for the CDR3: TGTGCCATCAGTGGCGGGGGACAGGGAGGGGTAAGGCCCCTCCACTTT.

The V gene is TRBV5-1, the J gene TRBJ1-2, with TRBD1 matching over 7 bases. The CDR3 has 14 amino acids. The germline V gene encodes CDR1 SGHRS and CDR2 YFSETQ. The V and J ends lost 4 bases and 3 bases, in that order; junction bases with no gene match: 6. The CDR3 nucleotides are TGCGCCAGCAGCCTCCAGGGGGAGGACTATGGCTACACCTTC. Amino acid sequence: CASSLQGEDYGYTF.

This clone was recorded only once. V usage is TRBV5-1 and J usage is TRBJ2-3; 10 nucleotides align to TRBD1. The CDR3 is 16 amino acids. Germline V gene data show CDR1 as SGHRS and CDR2 as YFSETQ. V gave up 0 bases and J gave up 4 bases; unmatched junction bases: 5. The CDR3 DNA reads TGCGCCAGCAGCTTGGCTGGGACAGGGGATGCAGATACGCAGTATTTT. Protein product: CASSLAGTGDADTQYF.

V gene TRBV25-1 combines with J gene TRBJ2-1, with TRBD2 identical over 11 bases. J gave up 5 bases and V 10 bases, and 10 bases lay outside the gene matches. CDR3 length equals 15 residues. Looked up from germline, CDR1 is MGHDK and CDR2 is SYGVNS. The CDR3 loop is CATSLLAGGHNEQFF. CDR3 DNA: TGTGCCACCTCCCTCCTAGCGGGAGGTCACAATGAGCAGTTCTTC.

Points on this clone: A read error may account for a junction end that differs from germline. The gene calls are TRBV7-7 and TRBJ2-2; a weak D match, TRBD1 (6 bases). Looked up from germline, CDR1 is SSHAT and CDR2 is FNYEAQ (reference sequence). The CDR3 covers 16 residues. The CDR3 spells CASSPYRVVRAGELFF. The CDR3 DNA follows: TGTGCTAGCAGCCCCTACAGGGTTGTAAGAGCCGGGGAGCTGTTTTTT.

The chain combines TRBV2 with TRBJ2-1; D may be TRBD1 (6 bases). CDR3 length: 13 amino acids. Germline CDR1 SNHLY, CDR2 FYNNEI. Trimming left V 2 bases short and J 12 bases short, with 14 bases between. CDR3 bases: TGTGCCAGCAGTGAACAGGGGAATTGGGGGCAGTTCTTC. Amino acids: CASSEQGNWGQFF. The whole variable domain, remainder taken from reference TRBV2 and TRBJ2-1, is EPEVTQTPSHQVTQMGQEVILRCVPISNHLYFYWYRQILGQKVEFLVSFYNNEISEKSEIFDDQFSVERPDGSNFTLKIRSTKLEDSAMYFCASSEQGNWGQFFGPGTRLTVL.

This clone was detected once. The chain combines TRBV7-6 with TRBJ1-1; D gene unclear. The germline V gene has CDR1 SGHVS and CDR2 FNYEAQ. This CDR3 comprises 17 residues. V lost 5 bases, J lost 2 bases, and 21 bases lay in between. The CDR3 DNA follows: TGTGCCAGCAGCCCCCGCGGGGAAGGGCCCATAAACACTGAAGCTTTCTTT. Translating gives CASSPRGEGPINTEAFF.

The gene calls are TRBV7-2 and TRBJ2-1, with TRBD2 identical over 11 bases. V was clipped by 5 bases and J by 4 bases; unmatched bases: 4. This CDR3 is built from 15 residues. CDR1 is SGHTA and CDR2 is FQGNSA in the germline V gene. CDR3 protein: CASSNRLAGYNEQFF. CDR3 coding DNA: TGTGCCAGCAGCAACAGACTAGCGGGATACAATGAGCAGTTCTTC.

V gene TRBV24-1 combines with J gene TRBJ2-1, with 10 bases identical to TRBD2. The germline CDR1 and CDR2 sequences are KGHDR and SFDVKD. J was trimmed by 9 bases and V by 3 bases; bases with no gene match: 10. CDR3 length equals 16 residues. In DNA form, the CDR3 reads TGTGCCACCAGTGATCGGACCGGGAGCGGGAGGGCTGAGCAGTTCTTC. Protein: CATSDRTGSGRAEQFF.

This rearrangement joins TRBV5-4 to TRBJ2-1; 13 nucleotides match TRBD2. The CDR3 length is 17 residues. Germline V gene sequence: CDR1 SGHNT, CDR2 YYREEE (reference sequence). V shed 1 base and J 7 bases; nucleotides not matched to a gene: 8. CDR3 region: CASSLYRRTSGGNEQFF. CDR3 DNA sequence: TGTGCCAGCAGCTTGTATCGGCGGACTAGCGGGGGAAATGAGCAGTTCTTC.

This rearrangement joins TRBV27 to TRBJ2-2; TRBD2 matches at 7 bases. The germline V gene has CDR1 MNHEY and CDR2 SMNVEV (reference sequence). CDR3 length: 13 residues. V shed 3 bases and J 6 bases; nucleotides not matched to a gene: 1. CDR3 in DNA: TGTGCCAGCAGTTTCACTAGCGCCGGGGAGCTGTTTTTT. The encoded protein is CASSFTSAGELFF.

This clone was picked up one time. The chain links TRBV18 to TRBJ1-2, with 10 bases that match TRBD1. Trimming at V came to 3 bases and at J to 6 bases, leaving 13 bases not matched to a gene. Germline CDR1 reads KGHSH; CDR2 reads LQKENI. CDR3 size: 17 residues. CDR3 sequence: CASSPQNKGQGKDGYTF. The CDR3, as DNA: TGTGCCAGCTCACCCCAAAATAAGGGACAGGGGAAAGATGGCTACACCTTC.

The rearrangement joins TRBV28 to TRBJ2-7, with D hard to call. The CDR3 has 13 amino acids. The germline V gene encodes CDR1 MDHEN and CDR2 SYDVKM. Trimming removed 6 bases from V and 6 bases from J, with 15 bases in between. This CDR3 is CASSRTRISEQYF. CDR3 DNA sequence: TGTGCCAGCAGCCGAACCAGAATTTCCGAGCAGTACTTC.

The genes are TRBV5-4 and TRBJ2-7; TRBD1 matches 7 bases. The trim removed 2 bases at V and 2 bases at J, leaving 7 bases unmatched. The CDR3 covers 15 residues. Germline lookup yields CDR1 SGHNT and CDR2 YYREEE (reference sequence). The CDR3 nucleotides are TGTGCCAGCAGCTTCGGACAGGTGACTACCTACGAGCAGTACTTC. Translated: CASSFGQVTTYEQYF.